This T cell receptor (beta chain) was profiled in a study of OX40 agonist ivuxolimab in advanced cancers. Study summary: Partial responses were achieved by three patients, one with hepatocellular carcinoma and two with cutaneous melanoma.

This clone was seen once. Germline CDR1 and CDR2: LNHDA and SQIVND (reference sequence). V shed 3 bases, J shed 1 base, and the junction held 8 bases outside the gene matches. This CDR3 comprises 16 residues. Measured with immunoSEQ multiplex PCR; TCRdb has only the in-frame clones, and not every one. The sample lists tens of thousands of clones; approximately 89% were seen once. This chain connects TRBV19 to TRBJ1-1, with 7 nucleotides matching TRBD1. The source was CD4+ or CD8+ T cells sorted from blood, collected in a trial of the OX40 agonist ivuxolimab. This receptor was taken from an adult with an advanced solid tumor such as melanoma, head and neck, liver or kidney cancer. CDR3: CASSIDREGQNTEAFF. CDR3 nucleotide sequence: TGTGCCAGTAGTATTGACAGGGAGGGACAGAACACTGAAGCTTTCTTT.